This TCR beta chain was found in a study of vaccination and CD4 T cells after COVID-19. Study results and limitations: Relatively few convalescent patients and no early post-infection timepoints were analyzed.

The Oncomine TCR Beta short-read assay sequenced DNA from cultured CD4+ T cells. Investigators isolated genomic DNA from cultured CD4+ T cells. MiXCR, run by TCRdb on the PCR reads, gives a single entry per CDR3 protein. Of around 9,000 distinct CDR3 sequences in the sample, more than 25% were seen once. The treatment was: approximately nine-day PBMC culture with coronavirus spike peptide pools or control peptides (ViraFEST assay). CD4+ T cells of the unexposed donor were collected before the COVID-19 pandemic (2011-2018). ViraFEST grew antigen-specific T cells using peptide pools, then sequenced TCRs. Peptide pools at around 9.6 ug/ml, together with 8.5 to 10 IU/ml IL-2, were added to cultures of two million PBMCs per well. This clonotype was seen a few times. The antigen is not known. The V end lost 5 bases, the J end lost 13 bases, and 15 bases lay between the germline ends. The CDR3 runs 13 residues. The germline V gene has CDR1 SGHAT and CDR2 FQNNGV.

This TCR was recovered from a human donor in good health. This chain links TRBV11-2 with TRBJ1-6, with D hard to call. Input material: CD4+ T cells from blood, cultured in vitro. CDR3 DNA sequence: TGTGCCAGCAGCATAATGGACCGCCAGCCCCTCCACTTT. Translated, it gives CASSIMDRQPLHF.